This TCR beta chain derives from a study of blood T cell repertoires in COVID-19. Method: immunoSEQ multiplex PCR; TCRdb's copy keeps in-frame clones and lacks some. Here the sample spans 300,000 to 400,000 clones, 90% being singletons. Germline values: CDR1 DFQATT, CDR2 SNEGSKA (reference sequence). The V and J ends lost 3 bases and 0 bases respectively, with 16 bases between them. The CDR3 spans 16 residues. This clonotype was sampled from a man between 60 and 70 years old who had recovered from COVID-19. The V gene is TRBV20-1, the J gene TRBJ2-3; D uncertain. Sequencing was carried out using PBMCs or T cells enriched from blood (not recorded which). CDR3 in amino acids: CSASSLVVWSTDTQYF. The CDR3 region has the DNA TGCAGTGCTAGTTCCCTTGTAGTCTGGAGCACAGATACGCAGTATTTT.